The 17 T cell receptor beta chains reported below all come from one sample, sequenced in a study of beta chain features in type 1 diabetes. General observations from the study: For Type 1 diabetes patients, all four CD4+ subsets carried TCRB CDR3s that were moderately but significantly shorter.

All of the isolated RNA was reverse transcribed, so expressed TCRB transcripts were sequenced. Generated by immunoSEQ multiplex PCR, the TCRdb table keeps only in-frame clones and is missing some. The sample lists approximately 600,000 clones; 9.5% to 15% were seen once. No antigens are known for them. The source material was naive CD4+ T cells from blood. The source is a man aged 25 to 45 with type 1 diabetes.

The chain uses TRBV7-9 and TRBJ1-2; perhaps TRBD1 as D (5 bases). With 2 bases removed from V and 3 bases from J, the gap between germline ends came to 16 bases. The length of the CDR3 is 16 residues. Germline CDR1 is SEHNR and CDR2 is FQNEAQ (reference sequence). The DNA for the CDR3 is TGTGCCAGCAGCTTAACCCGGGACTTGGGGTACTATGGCTACACCTTC. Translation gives CASSLTRDLGYYGYTF.

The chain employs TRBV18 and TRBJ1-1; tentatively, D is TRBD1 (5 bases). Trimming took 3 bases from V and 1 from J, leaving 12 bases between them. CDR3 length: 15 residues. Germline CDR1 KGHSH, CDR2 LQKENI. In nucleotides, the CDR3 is TGTGCCAGCTCACCGATCGGGGGAGGGAACACTGAAGCTTTCTTT. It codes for CASSPIGGGNTEAFF.

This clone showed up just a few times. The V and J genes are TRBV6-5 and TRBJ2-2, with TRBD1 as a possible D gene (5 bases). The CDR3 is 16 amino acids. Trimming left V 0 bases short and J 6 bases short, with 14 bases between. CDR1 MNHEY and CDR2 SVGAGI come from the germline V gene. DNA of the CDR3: TGTGCCAGCAGTTACTCCAGGGAAGGAACCGCCGGGGAGCTGTTTTTT. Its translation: CASSYSREGTAGELFF.

The CDR3 loop is CASSLGFEQYF. CDR3 nucleotides: TGTGCCAGCAGCTTGGGGTTCGAGCAGTACTTC. The chain combines TRBV5-6 with TRBJ2-7; D call uncertain. Trimming pared 0 bases from V and 6 bases from J, leaving 4 bases between. CDR3 length: 11 amino acids. CDR1 is SGHDT, CDR2 YYEEEE, per germline.

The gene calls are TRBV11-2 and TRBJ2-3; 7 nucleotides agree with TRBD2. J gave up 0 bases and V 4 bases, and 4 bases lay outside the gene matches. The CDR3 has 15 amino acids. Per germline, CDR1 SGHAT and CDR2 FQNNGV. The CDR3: CASSSTAGSTDTQYF. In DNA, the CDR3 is TGTGCCAGCAGCTCCACAGCGGGAAGCACAGATACGCAGTATTTT.

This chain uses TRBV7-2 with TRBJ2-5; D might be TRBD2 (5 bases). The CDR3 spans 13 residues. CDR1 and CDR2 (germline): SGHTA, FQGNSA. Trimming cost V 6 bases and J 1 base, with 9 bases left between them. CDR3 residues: CASREGVQETQYF. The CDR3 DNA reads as TGTGCCAGCAGAGAGGGCGTCCAAGAGACCCAGTACTTC.

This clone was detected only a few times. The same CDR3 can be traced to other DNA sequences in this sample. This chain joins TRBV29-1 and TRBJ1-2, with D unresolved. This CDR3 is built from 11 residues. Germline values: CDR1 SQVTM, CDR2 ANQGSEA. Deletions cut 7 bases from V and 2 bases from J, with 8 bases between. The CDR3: CSAQENYGYTF. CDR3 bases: TGCAGCGCTCAGGAGAACTATGGCTACACCTTC.

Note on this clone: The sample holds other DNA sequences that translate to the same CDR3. The CDR3 DNA follows: TGCGCCAGCAGCCAAGCTAGCGGGGGAACAGATACGCAGTATTTT. Amino acid sequence: CASSQASGGTDTQYF. The V call is TRBV4-3, the J call TRBJ2-3, with 10 bases fitting TRBD2. In germline, CDR1 is LGHNA, CDR2 YSLEER. The CDR3 sequence is 15 residues long. V lost 1 base to trimming and J lost 3 bases; unmatched junction nucleotides: 1.

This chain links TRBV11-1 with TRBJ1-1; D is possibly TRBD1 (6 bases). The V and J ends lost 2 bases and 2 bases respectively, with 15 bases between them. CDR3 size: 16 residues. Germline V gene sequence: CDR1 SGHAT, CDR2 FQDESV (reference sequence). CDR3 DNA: TGTGCCAGCAGCTTATTGGGCAGGGGTATTAACACTGAAGCTTTCTTT. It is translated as CASSLLGRGINTEAFF.

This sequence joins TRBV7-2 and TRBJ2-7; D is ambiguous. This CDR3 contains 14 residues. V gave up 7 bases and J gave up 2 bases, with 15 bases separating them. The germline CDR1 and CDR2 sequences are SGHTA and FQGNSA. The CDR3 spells CASNWKGVPYEQYF. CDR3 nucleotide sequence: TGTGCCAGCAACTGGAAAGGAGTTCCCTACGAGCAGTACTTC.

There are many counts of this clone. The CDR3: CASSQDVRAYTDTQYF. The DNA of the CDR3 is TGCGCCAGCAGCCAAGATGTTAGGGCCTACACAGATACGCAGTATTTT. The V call is TRBV4-3, the J call TRBJ2-3; D is unresolved. The germline V and J ends were trimmed by 0 bases and 2 bases, with 12 bases remaining between them. This CDR3 region has 16 residues. Germline V gene data show CDR1 as LGHNA and CDR2 as YSLEER.

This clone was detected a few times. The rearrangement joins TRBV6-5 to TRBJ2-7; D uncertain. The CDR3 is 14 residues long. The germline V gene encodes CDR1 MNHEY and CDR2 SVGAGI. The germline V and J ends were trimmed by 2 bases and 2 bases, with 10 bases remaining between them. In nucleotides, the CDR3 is TGTGCCAGCAGTTACACCGACGCCGCCTACGAGCAGTACTTC. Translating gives CASSYTDAAYEQYF.

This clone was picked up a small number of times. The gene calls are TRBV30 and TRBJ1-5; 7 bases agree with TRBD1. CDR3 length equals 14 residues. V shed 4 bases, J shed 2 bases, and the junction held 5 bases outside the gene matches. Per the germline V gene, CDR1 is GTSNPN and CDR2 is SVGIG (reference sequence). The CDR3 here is CAWTLGQGNQPQHF. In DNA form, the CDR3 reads TGTGCCTGGACCTTAGGACAGGGCAATCAGCCCCAGCATTTT.

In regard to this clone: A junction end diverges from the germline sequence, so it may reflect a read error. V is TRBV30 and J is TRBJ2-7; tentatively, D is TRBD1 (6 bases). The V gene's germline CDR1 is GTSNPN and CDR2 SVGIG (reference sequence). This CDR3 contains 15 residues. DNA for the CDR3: TGTGCCTGGAGCCCTACTGACAGGTACCTCTACGGGCAGTACTTC. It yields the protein CAWSPTDRYLYGQYF.

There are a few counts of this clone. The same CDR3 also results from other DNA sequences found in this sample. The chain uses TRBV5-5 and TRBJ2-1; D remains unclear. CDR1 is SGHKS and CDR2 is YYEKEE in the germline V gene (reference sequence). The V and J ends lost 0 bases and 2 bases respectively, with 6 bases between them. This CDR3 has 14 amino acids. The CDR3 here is CASSLGDTYNEQFF. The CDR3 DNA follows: TGTGCCAGCAGCTTGGGGGATACCTACAATGAGCAGTTCTTC.

In nucleotides, the CDR3 is TGTGCCAGCAGCCCGACTAGCGGGGGGGCTTTCGGGGAGCTGTTTTTT. Its translation is CASSPTSGGAFGELFF. The chain joins TRBV7-2 to TRBJ2-2, with 14 positions matching TRBD2. V lost 5 bases to trimming and J lost 7 bases; unmatched junction nucleotides: 6. The V gene's germline CDR1 is SGHTA and CDR2 FQGNSA. The CDR3 is 16 residues long.

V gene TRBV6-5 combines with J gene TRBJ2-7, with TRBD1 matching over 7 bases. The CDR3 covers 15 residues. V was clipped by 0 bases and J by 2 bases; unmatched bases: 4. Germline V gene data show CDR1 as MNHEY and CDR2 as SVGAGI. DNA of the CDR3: TGTGCCAGCAGTTACTCGAACACAGGGGCCTACGAGCAGTACTTC. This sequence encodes CASSYSNTGAYEQYF.